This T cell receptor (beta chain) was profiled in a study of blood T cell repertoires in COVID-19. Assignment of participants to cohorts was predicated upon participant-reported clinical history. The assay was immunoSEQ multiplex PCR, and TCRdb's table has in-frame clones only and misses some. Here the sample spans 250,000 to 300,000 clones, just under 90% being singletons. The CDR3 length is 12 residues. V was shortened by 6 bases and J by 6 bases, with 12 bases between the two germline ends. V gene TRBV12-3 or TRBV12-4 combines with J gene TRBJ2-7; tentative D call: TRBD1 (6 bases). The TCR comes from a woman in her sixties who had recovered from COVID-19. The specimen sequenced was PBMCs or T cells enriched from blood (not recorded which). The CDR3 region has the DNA TGTGCCAGCAGCCCACAGGGTATCGAGCAGTACTTC. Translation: CASSPQGIEQYF.